These 17 T cell receptor beta chains came from one sample sequenced in a study of blood T cell repertoires in COVID-19. The table came from immunoSEQ multiplex PCR; TCRdb's copy has only in-frame clones and leaves some out. The repertoire holds around 120,000 clones, with less than 90% as singletons. The specimen sequenced was PBMCs or T cells enriched from blood (not recorded which). The receptors were gathered from a woman between 45 and 65 years old who had recovered from COVID-19.

The CDR3 sequence is CASSLTQGPPYEQYF. The DNA of the CDR3 is TGTGCCAGCAGCCTAACACAGGGTCCCCCCTACGAGCAGTACTTC. This rearrangement joins TRBV11-2 to TRBJ2-7, with D perhaps matching TRBD1 (6 bases). Germline CDR1 reads SGHAT; CDR2 reads FQNNGV. The V end was cut by 5 bases, the J end by 2 bases, with 16 bases between. The CDR3 contains 15 residues.

This rearrangement joins TRBV7-9 to TRBJ2-7, with D maybe TRBD2 (6 bases). Per the germline V gene, CDR1 is SEHNR and CDR2 is FQNEAQ (reference sequence). The CDR3 consists of 14 residues. The ends were cut back, 5 bases at V and 0 bases at J, with 11 bases in the middle. The CDR3 spells CASSLGTVSYEQYF. In nucleotides, the CDR3 is TGTGCCAGCAGCCTAGGGACTGTCTCCTACGAGCAGTACTTC.

This chain links TRBV6-2 or TRBV6-3 with TRBJ1-1; TRBD1 is a possible D gene (5 bases). The V gene lost 0 bases and the J gene lost 8 bases, with 16 bases spanning the gap. CDR1 and CDR2 (germline): MNHEY, SVGEGT. CDR3 length equals 15 residues. CDR3 nucleotides: TGTGCCAGCAGTTACTCGATAGGGCGGGGACGGGAAGCTTTCTTT. Translation gives CASSYSIGRGREAFF.

The DNA of the CDR3 is TGTGCCAGCTCACCACTGGCGGATGAAAAACTGTTTTTT. This translates into CASSPLADEKLFF. The chain is built from TRBV18 and TRBJ1-4; D is uncertain. This CDR3 has 13 amino acids. Looked up from germline, CDR1 is KGHSH and CDR2 is LQKENI. V was shortened by 1 base and J by 6 bases, with 6 bases between the two germline ends.

The rearrangement joins TRBV5-1 to TRBJ2-5, with 7 bases aligning to TRBD2. CDR1 SGHRS and CDR2 YFSETQ come from the germline V gene. The length of the CDR3 is 15 residues. Trimming cost V 2 bases and J 2 bases; bases outside gene matches: 6. CDR3 sequence (DNA): TGCGCCAGCAGCTTAGCCGCGGGGGAACAAGAGACCCAGTACTTC. Amino acid sequence: CASSLAAGEQETQYF.

The chain uses TRBV9 and TRBJ1-1; 7 bases are shared with TRBD1. Trimming took 4 bases from V and 1 from J; bases not matched to a gene: 7. This CDR3 spans 15 amino acids. CDR1 is SGDLS, CDR2 YYNGEE, per germline. DNA of the CDR3: TGTGCCAGCAGCCACGGACAGGAATCGAACACTGAAGCTTTCTTT. Translated, it gives CASSHGQESNTEAFF.

This clone was found a few times. The chain carries TRBV5-4 and TRBJ2-1; 7 bases line up with TRBD1. V was pared by 4 bases and J by 9 bases, with 7 bases of the junction left unmatched. The CDR3 runs to 13 residues. Germline CDR1 reads SGHNT; CDR2 reads YYREEE (reference sequence). In nucleotides, the CDR3 is TGTGCCAGCAGCCCCGGCTACAGGGGTGAGCAGTTCTTC. Its translation: CASSPGYRGEQFF.

The rearrangement joins TRBV5-1 to TRBJ2-5; 9 bases fit TRBD2. Trimming removed 4 bases from V and 4 bases from J; junction bases left unmatched: 5. There are 14 residues in the CDR3. The germline V gene encodes CDR1 SGHRS and CDR2 YFSETQ. CDR3 residues: CASSGGGAGETQYF. The CDR3 coding sequence is TGCGCCAGCAGCGGCGGGGGGGCCGGAGAGACCCAGTACTTC.

The chain uses TRBV5-1 and TRBJ2-6; TRBD1 is a possible D gene (6 bases). In germline, CDR1 is SGHRS, CDR2 YFSETQ. The V gene lost 6 bases and the J gene lost 0 bases, with 16 bases spanning the gap. The CDR3 has 17 amino acids. The CDR3: CASNEGELSSGANVLTF. In DNA, the CDR3 is TGCGCCAGCAACGAGGGGGAACTAAGCTCTGGGGCCAACGTCCTGACTTTC. Based on the CDR3 plus reference TRBV5-1 and TRBJ2-6, the full variable domain is KAGVTQTPRYLIKTRGQQVTLSCSPISGHRSVSWYQQTPGQGLQFLFEYFSETQRNKGNFPGRFSGRQFSNSRSEMNVSTLELGDSALYLCASNEGELSSGANVLTFGAGSRLTVL.

The chain carries TRBV11-2 and TRBJ2-2, with D possibly being TRBD2 (6 bases). Between the trimmed V and J ends, which lost 5 bases and 3 bases, there was a span of 13 bases. Germline-derived CDR1 and CDR2 are SGHAT and FQNNGV. The CDR3 length is 15 residues. CDR3 sequence reads: CASSGGNLDTGELFF. The CDR3, as DNA: TGTGCCAGCAGCGGGGGGAATTTGGACACCGGGGAGCTGTTTTTT. The full variable domain, with the rest looked up from reference TRBV11-2 and TRBJ2-2, is EAGVAQSPRYKIIEKRQSVAFWCNPISGHATLYWYQQILGQGPKLLIQFQNNGVVDDSQLPKDRFSAERLKGVDSTLKIQPAKLEDSAVYLCASSGGNLDTGELFFGEGSRLTVL.

The chain employs TRBV5-1 and TRBJ1-3; the D is unclear. CDR1 SGHRS and CDR2 YFSETQ come from the germline V gene. The germline V and J ends were trimmed by 2 bases and 7 bases, with 7 bases remaining between them. This CDR3 contains 12 residues. CDR3 amino acids: CASSFSLNTIYF. The CDR3, as DNA: TGCGCCAGCAGCTTTTCTCTGAACACCATATATTTT.

The gene calls are TRBV3-1 (or the pseudogene TRBV3-2) and TRBJ2-3; TRBD2 matches 9 bases. Germline values: CDR1 LGHDT, CDR2 YNNKEL (reference sequence). V shed 4 bases and J 0 bases; nucleotides not matched to a gene: 14. The CDR3 totals 19 residues. The CDR3 DNA reads as TGTGCCAGCAGCCTAGTTGGTAGCGGGGGTTTCAGGAGCACAGATACGCAGTATTTT. It is translated as CASSLVGSGGFRSTDTQYF.

The V gene is TRBV30, the J gene TRBJ2-5; TRBD1 matches at 9 bases. The V and J ends lost 4 bases and 3 bases, in that order; junction bases with no gene match: 6. Germline-derived CDR1 and CDR2 are GTSNPN and SVGIG (reference sequence). This CDR3 spans 14 amino acids. CDR3 sequence (DNA): TGTGCCTGGAATCACGGACAGGGGAAAGAGACCCAGTACTTC. Its protein product is CAWNHGQGKETQYF.

The V call is TRBV7-9, the J call TRBJ2-5, with no clear D. This CDR3 contains 14 residues. CDR1 is SEHNR and CDR2 is FQNEAQ in the germline V gene (reference sequence). V dropped 1 base and J dropped 2 bases, with 8 bases sitting between them. As DNA, the CDR3 is TGTGCCAGCAGCTTAGGTCTCGGTCAAGAGACCCAGTACTTC. This codes for CASSLGLGQETQYF.

The J gene is TRBJ2-4, the V gene TRBV27, with 7 bases lining up with TRBD2. V shed 2 bases, J shed 7 bases, and the junction held 2 bases outside the gene matches. The CDR3 has 13 residues. Germline V gene sequence: CDR1 MNHEY, CDR2 SMNVEV (reference sequence). The chain's CDR3 is CASSLREGNIQYF. DNA for the CDR3: TGTGCCAGCAGTTTAAGGGAGGGGAACATTCAGTACTTC.

The rearrangement links TRBV9 to TRBJ2-1; 10 bases line up with TRBD2. The CDR3 has 16 amino acids. Germline V CDR1 and CDR2: SGDLS, YYNGEE. J was trimmed by 7 bases and V by 0 bases; bases with no gene match: 7. The CDR3 reads CASSVVSGGAGNEQFF. The CDR3 nucleotides read TGTGCCAGCAGCGTAGTGAGCGGGGGGGCTGGAAATGAGCAGTTCTTC.

The chain is built from TRBV7-9 and TRBJ1-1, with TRBD1 matching 8 bases. The CDR3 sequence is 12 residues long. J lost 10 bases, V lost 5 bases, and 6 bases had no gene match. The V gene's germline CDR1 is SEHNR and CDR2 FQNEAQ (reference sequence). The CDR3 bases are TGTGCCAGCAGCACGCCTACAGGGGGAGCTTTCTTT. Protein product: CASSTPTGGAFF. The full variable domain, rest sourced from reference TRBV7-9 and TRBJ1-1, is DTGVSQNPRHKITKRGQNVTFRCDPISEHNRLYWYRQTLGQGPEFLTYFQNEAQLEKSRLLSDRFSAERPKGSFSTLEIQRTEQGDSAMYLCASSTPTGGAFFGQGTRLTVV.